The source of this T cell receptor beta chain is a study of CD8+ T cells in alopecia areata. Study-wide results and caveats: Lesional scalp exceeded normal scalp in clonality, especially in alopecia totalis/universalis. Under tofacitinib, fewer expanded CD8+ clones appeared among the top 100 scalp clones.

The CDR3 consists of 15 residues. Germline CDR1 and CDR2: SNHLY and FYNNEI. V was clipped by 6 bases and J by 5 bases, with 19 bases between them. Sample treatment: oral pan-JAK inhibitor, 5-10 mg twice daily. After isolation, RNA underwent reverse transcription to generate cDNA as the sequencing template. The data were produced by immunoSEQ multiplex PCR, yet TCRdb's version contains in-frame clones alone and is incomplete. The data hold about 200,000 clones, with approximately 38% observed a single time. With regard to this clone: Antigen: not known.

The source of this sequence is a human donor with alopecia areata. V is TRBV2 and J is TRBJ1-1, with D tentatively TRBD1 (6 bases). The sample here was CD4+ T cells sorted from blood, taken around week 30, from a patient treated with tofacitinib. CDR3 nucleotide sequence: TGTGCCAGCAGAGCTGGGCCCGGGGGGACAACTGAAGCTTTCTTT. Its translation is CASRAGPGGTTEAFF.